This T cell receptor beta chain derives from a study of blood T cell repertoires in COVID-19. Some clones are missing from TCRdb's copy, which holds only in-frame ones; the method was immunoSEQ multiplex PCR. Among some 80,000 clones listed, around 90% were seen once. Germline CDR1 and CDR2: SGHKS and YYEKEE (reference sequence). Unmatched junction bases numbered 4, after V lost 3 bases and J lost 6 bases. This CDR3 is 15 amino acids long. Sequencing input: peripheral blood. The chain uses TRBV5-5 and TRBJ1-6, with 9 bases identical to TRBD1. The origin of this receptor is a woman aged 45-60 years with active or convalescent COVID-19. The CDR3 spells CASSSLTGGNSPLHF. CDR3 nucleotide sequence: TGTGCCAGCAGCTCCTTGACAGGGGGTAATTCACCCCTCCACTTT.